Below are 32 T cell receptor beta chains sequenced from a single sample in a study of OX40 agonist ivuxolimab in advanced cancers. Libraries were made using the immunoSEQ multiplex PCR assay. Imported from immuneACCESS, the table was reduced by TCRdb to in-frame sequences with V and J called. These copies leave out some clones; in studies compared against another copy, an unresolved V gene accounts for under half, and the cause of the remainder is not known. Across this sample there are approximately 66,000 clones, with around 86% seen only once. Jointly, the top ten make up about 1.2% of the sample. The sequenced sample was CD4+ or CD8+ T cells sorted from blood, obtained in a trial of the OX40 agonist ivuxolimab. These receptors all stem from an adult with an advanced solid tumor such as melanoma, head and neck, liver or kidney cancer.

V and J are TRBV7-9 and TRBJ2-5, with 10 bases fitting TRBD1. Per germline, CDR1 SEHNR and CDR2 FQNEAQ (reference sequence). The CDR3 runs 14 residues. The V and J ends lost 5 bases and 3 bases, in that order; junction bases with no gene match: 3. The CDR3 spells CASSRTGGEETQYF. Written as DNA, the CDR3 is TGTGCCAGCAGCCGGACAGGGGGTGAAGAGACCCAGTACTTC.

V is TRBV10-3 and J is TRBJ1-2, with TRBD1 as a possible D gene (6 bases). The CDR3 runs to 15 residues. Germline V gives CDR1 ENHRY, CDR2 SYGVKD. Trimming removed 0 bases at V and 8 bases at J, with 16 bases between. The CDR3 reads CAISESGGRSGGYTF. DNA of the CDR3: TGTGCCATCAGTGAGTCTGGGGGGCGATCGGGCGGCTACACCTTC.

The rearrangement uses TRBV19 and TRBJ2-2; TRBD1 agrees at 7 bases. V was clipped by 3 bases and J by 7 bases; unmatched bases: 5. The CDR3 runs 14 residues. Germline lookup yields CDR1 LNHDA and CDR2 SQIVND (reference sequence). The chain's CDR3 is CASSIDRVVGELFF. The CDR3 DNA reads TGTGCCAGTAGTATCGACAGGGTCGTCGGGGAGCTGTTTTTT.

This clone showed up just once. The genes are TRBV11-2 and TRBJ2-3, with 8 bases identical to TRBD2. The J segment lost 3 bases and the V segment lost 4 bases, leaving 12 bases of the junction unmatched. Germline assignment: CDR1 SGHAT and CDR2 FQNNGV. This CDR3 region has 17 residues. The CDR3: CASSSSPPGGGTDTQYF. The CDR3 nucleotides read TGTGCCAGCAGCTCATCCCCCCCCGGGGGGGGGACAGATACGCAGTATTTT.

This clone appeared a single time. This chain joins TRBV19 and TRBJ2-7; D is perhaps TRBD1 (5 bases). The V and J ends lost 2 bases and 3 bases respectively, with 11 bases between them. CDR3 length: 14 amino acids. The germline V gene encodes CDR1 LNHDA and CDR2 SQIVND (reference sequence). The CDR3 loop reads CASSISQGHYEQYF. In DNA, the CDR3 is TGTGCCAGTAGTATATCCCAGGGTCACTACGAGCAGTACTTC.

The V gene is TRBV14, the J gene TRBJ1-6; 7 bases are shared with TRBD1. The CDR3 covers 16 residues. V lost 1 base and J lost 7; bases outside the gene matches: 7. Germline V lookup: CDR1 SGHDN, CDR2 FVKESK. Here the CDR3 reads CASSQVPGQWNSPLHF. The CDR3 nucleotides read TGTGCCAGCAGCCAAGTCCCGGGACAGTGGAATTCACCCCTCCACTTT.

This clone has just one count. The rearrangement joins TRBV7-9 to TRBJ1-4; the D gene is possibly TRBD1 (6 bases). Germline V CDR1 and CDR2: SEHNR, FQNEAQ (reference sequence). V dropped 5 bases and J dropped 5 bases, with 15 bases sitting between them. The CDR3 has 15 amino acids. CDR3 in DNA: TGTGCCAGCAGCACTAGACAGGCGGTAAATGAAAAACTGTTTTTT. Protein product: CASSTRQAVNEKLFF.

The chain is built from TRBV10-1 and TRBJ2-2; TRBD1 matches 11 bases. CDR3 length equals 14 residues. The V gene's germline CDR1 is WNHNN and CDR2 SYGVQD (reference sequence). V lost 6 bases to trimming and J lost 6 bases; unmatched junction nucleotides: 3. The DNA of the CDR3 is TGCGCCAGCAGCGGACAGGGGGCCCCCGGGGAGCTGTTTTTT. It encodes CASSGQGAPGELFF.

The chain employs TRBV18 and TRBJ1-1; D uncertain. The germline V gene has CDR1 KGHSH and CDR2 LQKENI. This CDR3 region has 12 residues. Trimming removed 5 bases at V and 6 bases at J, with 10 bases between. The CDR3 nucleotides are TGTGCCAGCTCAAGCTATCAGTCTGAAGCTTTCTTT. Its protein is CASSSYQSEAFF.

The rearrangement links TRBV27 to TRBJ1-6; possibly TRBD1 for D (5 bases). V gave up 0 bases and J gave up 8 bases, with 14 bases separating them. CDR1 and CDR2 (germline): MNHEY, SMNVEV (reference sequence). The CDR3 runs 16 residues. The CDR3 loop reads CASSLSRGGGDSPLHF. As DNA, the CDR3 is TGTGCCAGCAGTTTATCGCGCGGGGGGGGAGATTCACCCCTCCACTTT.

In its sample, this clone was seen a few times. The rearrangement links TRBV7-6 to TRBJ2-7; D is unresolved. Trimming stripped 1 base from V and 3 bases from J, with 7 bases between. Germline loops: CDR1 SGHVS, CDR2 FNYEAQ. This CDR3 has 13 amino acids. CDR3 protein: CASSLGTFYEQYF. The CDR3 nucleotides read TGTGCCAGCAGCTTAGGGACGTTCTACGAGCAGTACTTC.

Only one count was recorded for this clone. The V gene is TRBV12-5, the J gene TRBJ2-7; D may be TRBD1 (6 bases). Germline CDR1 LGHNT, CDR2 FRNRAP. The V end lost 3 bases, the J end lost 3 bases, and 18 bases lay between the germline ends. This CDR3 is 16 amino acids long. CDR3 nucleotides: TGTGCTAGTGGTTTCCGTAGGGGTCAGGGGTACTACGAGCAGTACTTC. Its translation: CASGFRRGQGYYEQYF.

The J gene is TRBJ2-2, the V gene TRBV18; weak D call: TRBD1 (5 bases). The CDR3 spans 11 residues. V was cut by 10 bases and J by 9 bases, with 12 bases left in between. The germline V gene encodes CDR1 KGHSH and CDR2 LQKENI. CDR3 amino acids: CATQGAWELFF. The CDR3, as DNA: TGTGCCACCCAAGGGGCCTGGGAGCTGTTTTTT.

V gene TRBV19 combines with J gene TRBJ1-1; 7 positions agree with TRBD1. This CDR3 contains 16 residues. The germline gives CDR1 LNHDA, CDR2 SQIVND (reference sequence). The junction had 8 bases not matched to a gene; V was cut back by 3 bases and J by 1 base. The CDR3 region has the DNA TGTGCCAGTAGTATCCGGGACAGCAAAAGGAACACTGAAGCTTTCTTT. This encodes CASSIRDSKRNTEAFF.

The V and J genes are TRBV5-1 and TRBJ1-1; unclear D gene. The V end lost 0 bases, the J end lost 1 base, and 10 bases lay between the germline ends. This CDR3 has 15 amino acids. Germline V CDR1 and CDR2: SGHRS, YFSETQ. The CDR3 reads CASSLVSGANTEAFF. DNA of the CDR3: TGCGCCAGCAGCTTGGTTTCAGGAGCGAACACTGAAGCTTTCTTT.

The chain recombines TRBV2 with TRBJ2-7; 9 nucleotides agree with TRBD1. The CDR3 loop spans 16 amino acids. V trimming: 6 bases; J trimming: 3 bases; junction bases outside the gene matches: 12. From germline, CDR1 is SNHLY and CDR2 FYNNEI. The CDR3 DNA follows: TGTGCCAGCAGATTGTTTCTCGGGACAGGGAGCTACGAGCAGTACTTC. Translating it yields CASRLFLGTGSYEQYF.

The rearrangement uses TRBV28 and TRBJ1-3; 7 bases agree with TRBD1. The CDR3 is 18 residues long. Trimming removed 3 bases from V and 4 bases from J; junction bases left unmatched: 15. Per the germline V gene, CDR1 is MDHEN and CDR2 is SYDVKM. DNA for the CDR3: TGTGCCAGCAGTTTTCTGTCGGGTGGTAGGGGGCTGGGAAACACCATATATTTT. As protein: CASSFLSGGRGLGNTIYF.

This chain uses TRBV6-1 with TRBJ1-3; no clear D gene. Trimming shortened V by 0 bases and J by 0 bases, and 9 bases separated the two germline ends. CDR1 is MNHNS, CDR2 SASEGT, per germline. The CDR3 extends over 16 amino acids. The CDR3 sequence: CASSEAGYPSGNTIYF. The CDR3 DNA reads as TGTGCCAGCAGTGAAGCAGGGTACCCCTCTGGAAACACCATATATTTT.

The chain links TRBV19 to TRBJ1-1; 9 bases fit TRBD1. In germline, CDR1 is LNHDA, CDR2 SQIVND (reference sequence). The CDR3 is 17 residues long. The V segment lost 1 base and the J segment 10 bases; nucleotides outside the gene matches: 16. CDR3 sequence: CASSIGGTGGAPRGAFF. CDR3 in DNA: TGTGCCAGTAGTATAGGAGGAACAGGGGGCGCTCCTAGGGGAGCTTTCTTT.

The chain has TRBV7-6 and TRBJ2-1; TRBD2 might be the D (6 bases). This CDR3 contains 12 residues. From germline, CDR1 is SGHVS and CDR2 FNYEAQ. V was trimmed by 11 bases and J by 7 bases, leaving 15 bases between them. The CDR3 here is CASSRAGNEQFF. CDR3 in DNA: TGTGCCTCCTCCAGGGCGGGGAATGAGCAGTTCTTC.

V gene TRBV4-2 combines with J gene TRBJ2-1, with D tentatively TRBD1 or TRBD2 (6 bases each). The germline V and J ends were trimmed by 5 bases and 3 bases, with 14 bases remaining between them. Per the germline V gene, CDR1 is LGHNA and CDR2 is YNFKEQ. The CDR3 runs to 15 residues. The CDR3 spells CASSKQGGLYNEQFF. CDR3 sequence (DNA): TGTGCCAGCAGCAAGCAAGGGGGGCTCTACAATGAGCAGTTCTTC.

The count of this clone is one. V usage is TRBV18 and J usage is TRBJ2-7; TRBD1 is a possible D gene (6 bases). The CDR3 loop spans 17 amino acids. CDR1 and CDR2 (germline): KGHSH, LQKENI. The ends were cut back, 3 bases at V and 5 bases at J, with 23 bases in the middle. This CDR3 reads CASSPLMIQGDFNEQYF. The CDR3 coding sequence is TGTGCCAGCTCACCCCTAATGATACAGGGCGATTTCAACGAGCAGTACTTC.

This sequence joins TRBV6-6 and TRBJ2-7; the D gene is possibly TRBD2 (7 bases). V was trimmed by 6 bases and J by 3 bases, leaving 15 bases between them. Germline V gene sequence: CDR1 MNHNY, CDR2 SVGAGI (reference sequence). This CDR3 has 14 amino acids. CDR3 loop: CASSKIGGDYEQYF. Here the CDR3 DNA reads TGTGCCAGCAGCAAAATAGGGGGGGACTACGAGCAGTACTTC.

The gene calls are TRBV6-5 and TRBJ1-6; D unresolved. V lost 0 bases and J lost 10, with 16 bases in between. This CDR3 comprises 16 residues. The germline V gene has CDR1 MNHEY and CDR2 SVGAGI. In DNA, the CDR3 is TGTGCCAGCAGTTACTCACGCGTGGGGAATAGCTCACCCCTCCACTTT. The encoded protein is CASSYSRVGNSSPLHF.

The CDR3 nucleotides are TGTGCCAGCACTAGGATGTCAAGCGGGGGTTACTACAATGAGCAGTTCTTC. Translated: CASTRMSSGGYYNEQFF. V usage is TRBV2 and J usage is TRBJ2-1; 8 positions match TRBD2. CDR1 and CDR2 from the germline V gene are SNHLY and FYNNEI. V gave up 7 bases and J gave up 3 bases; unmatched junction bases: 14. The CDR3 sequence is 17 residues long.

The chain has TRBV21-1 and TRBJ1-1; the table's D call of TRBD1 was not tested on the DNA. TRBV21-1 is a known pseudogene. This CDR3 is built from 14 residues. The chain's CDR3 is CASGGTGKKFEAFF. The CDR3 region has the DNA TGTGCCAGCGGAGGGACAGGGAAGAAATTTGAAGCTTTCTTT.

CDR3 nucleotide sequence: TGTGCCAGCTCACCAGGGACAGGGATATCTATAGACACCTTC. Translating gives CASSPGTGISIDTF. The V gene is TRBV18, the J gene TRBJ1-2; TRBD1 agrees at 9 bases. Germline V gives CDR1 KGHSH, CDR2 LQKENI. Trimming took 2 bases from V and 12 from J; bases not matched to a gene: 10. There are 14 residues in the CDR3.

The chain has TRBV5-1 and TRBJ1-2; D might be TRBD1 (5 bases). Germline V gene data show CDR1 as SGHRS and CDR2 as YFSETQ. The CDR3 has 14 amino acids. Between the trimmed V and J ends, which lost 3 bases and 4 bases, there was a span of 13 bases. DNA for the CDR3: TGCGCCAGCAGCTCCGGGACCAATGCCTATGGCTACACCTTC. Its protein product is CASSSGTNAYGYTF. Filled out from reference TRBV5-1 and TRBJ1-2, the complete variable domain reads KAGVTQTPRYLIKTRGQQVTLSCSPISGHRSVSWYQQTPGQGLQFLFEYFSETQRNKGNFPGRFSGRQFSNSRSEMNVSTLELGDSALYLCASSSGTNAYGYTFGSGTRLTVV.

CDR3 residues: CASSRQGADQPQHF. CDR3 nucleotide sequence: TGTGCCAGCAGCCGACAGGGGGCCGATCAGCCCCAGCATTTT. The chain joins TRBV7-9 to TRBJ1-5; 10 nucleotides line up with TRBD1. The CDR3 has 14 amino acids. Germline assignment: CDR1 SEHNR and CDR2 FQNEAQ (reference sequence). V dropped 5 bases and J dropped 5; count of bases not matched to a gene: 3.

The CDR3 is CASSHGTQYF. DNA for the CDR3: TGTGCCAGCAGTCACGGGACCCAGTACTTC. The rearrangement links TRBV27 to TRBJ2-5; no clear D gene. The V end was cut by 5 bases, the J end by 7 bases, with 5 bases between. There are 10 residues in the CDR3. The germline gives CDR1 MNHEY, CDR2 SMNVEV (reference sequence).

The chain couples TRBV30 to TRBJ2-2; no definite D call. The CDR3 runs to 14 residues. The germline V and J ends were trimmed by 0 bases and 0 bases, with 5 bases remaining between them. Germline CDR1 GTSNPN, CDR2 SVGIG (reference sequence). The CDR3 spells CAWSVLSNTGELFF. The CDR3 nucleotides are TGTGCCTGGAGTGTACTATCGAACACCGGGGAGCTGTTTTTT.

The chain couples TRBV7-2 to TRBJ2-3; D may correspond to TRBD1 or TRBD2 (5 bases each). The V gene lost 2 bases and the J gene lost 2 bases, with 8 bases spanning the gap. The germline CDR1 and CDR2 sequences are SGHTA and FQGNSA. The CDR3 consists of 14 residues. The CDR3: CASSLTGPTDTQYF. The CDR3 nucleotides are TGTGCCAGCAGCTTAACGGGGCCCACAGATACGCAGTATTTT.